This is a list of T cell receptor beta chains from one sample in a study of blood T cell repertoires in COVID-19. Sequencing used immunoSEQ multiplex PCR; TCRdb keeps in-frame clones, though not all of them. The data contain about 170,000 clones, around four fifths of them singletons. The sequenced sample consisted of peripheral blood. The origin of the receptors is a woman older than 75 with COVID-19, enrolled during active disease. CDR3s include the opening cysteine and the closing phenylalanine or tryptophan. A D gene is named only where the DNA matches it firmly. Expanded clones get a size class; other rows say once, few or many, or leave the size out.

v_call	clone_size	d_call	j_call	cdr3_nt	cdr3_aa
TRBV6-1	.	.	TRBJ2-7	TGTGCCAGCAGTGAAGCGCCGGGGTTCGAGCAGTACTTC	CASSEAPGFEQYF
TRBV19	.	.	TRBJ1-2	TGTGCCAGCGGTGCGGGTACGGCCCCTAACTATGGCTACACCTTC	CASGAGTAPNYGYTF
TRBV29-1	.	.	TRBJ2-1	TGCAGCGCCGCAGCGGAATACAATGAGCAGTTCTTC	CSAAAEYNEQFF
TRBV7-9	.	.	TRBJ1-4	TGTGCCAGCAGCATACTAGGGCAGGCCGAAAAACTGTTTTTT	CASSILGQAEKLFF
TRBV20-1	.	TRBD2	TRBJ2-1	TGCAGTGCTAGTCTTGGAAGTAGCGGGAGCCATGAGCAGTTCTTC	CSASLGSSGSHEQFF
TRBV4-2	.	.	TRBJ2-5	TGTGCCAGCAGCCAAGATCGCACAGGGTCGCAAGAGACCCAGTACTTC	CASSQDRTGSQETQYF
TRBV7-6	.	.	TRBJ2-7	TGTGCCAGCAGCAAACAGGGCCCCTACGAGCAGTACTTC	CASSKQGPYEQYF
TRBV5-4	.	.	TRBJ1-1	TGTGCCAGCAGGAGCCCCCGCGGGAACACTGAAGCTTTCTTT	CASRSPRGNTEAFF
TRBV11-3	.	.	TRBJ2-5	TGTGCCAGCAGCCGAGGAGGGGCCCAAGAGACCCAGTACTTC	CASSRGGAQETQYF
TRBV18	.	.	TRBJ1-1	TGTGCCAGCTCAAACCGCAGGGATTCTGAAGCTTTCTTT	CASSNRRDSEAFF
TRBV4-1	few	TRBD1	TRBJ2-7	TGCGCCAGCAGCCAGACCGGACAGGGCAGGCCGTACTTC	CASSQTGQGRPYF
TRBV24-1	.	TRBD1	TRBJ1-6	TGTGCCACCAGTGATCGACAGGGCTTAATCTCACCCCTCCACTTT	CATSDRQGLISPLHF
TRBV6-5	.	TRBD1	TRBJ1-2	TGTGCCAGCAGTAATTCCGGGACAGCGTATGGCTACACCTTC	CASSNSGTAYGYTF
TRBV6-5	.	TRBD1	TRBJ1-2	TGTGCCAGCACCCGGGACAGACTTAACTATGGCTACACCTTC	CASTRDRLNYGYTF
TRBV3-1/TRBV3-2	.	TRBD1	TRBJ1-2	TGTGCCAGCAGCCTTGGGACAGGGATGTTACTCAACTATGGCTACACCTTC	CASSLGTGMLLNYGYTF
TRBV11-2	.	TRBD2	TRBJ2-7	TGTGCCAGCAGCTTAGGACAGTTCCTTACTAGCGGGAACTACGAGCAGTACTTC	CASSLGQFLTSGNYEQYF
TRBV7-2	.	.	TRBJ1-2	TGTGCCAGCAGTCCGGGAAGTTATGGCTACACCTTC	CASSPGSYGYTF
TRBV5-1	.	TRBD2	TRBJ2-3	TGCGCCAGCAGCCCGCCTTGGGGCGGGGGGGTTACAGATACGCAGTATTTT	CASSPPWGGGVTDTQYF
TRBV3-1/TRBV3-2	.	TRBD1	TRBJ1-3	TGTGCCAGCAGCCGCCGGACAGGGCTGAAAGGAAACACCATATATTTT	CASSRRTGLKGNTIYF
TRBV2	.	TRBD2	TRBJ2-5	TGTGCCAGGTCCCTAGCGGGGGGGCCCGAGACCCAGTACTTC	CARSLAGGPETQYF
TRBV5-1	.	.	TRBJ1-1	TGCGCCAGCACCCCGGGCGGGGGTCGAACTGAAGCTTTCTTT	CASTPGGGRTEAFF
TRBV5-8	.	.	TRBJ2-5	TGTGCCAGCAGCGCGGCCAACCCAGAGACCCAGTACTTC	CASSAANPETQYF
TRBV19	few	TRBD1	TRBJ1-2	TGTGCCGCTTCTGACAGGGGACGGACTAACTATGGCTACACCTTC	CAASDRGRTNYGYTF
TRBV2	.	TRBD2	TRBJ2-3	TGTGCCAGCAGGAAGCGGGGGAGCACAGATACGCAGTATTTT	CASRKRGSTDTQYF
TRBV25-1	.	.	TRBJ2-3	TGTGCCACCTCCGTCCCCGGGGCAGATACGCAGTATTTT	CATSVPGADTQYF
TRBV7-9	.	TRBD1	TRBJ1-5	TGTGCCAGCAGCGGAGGGACAGACCTCAATCAGCCCCAGCATTTT	CASSGGTDLNQPQHF